The entry that follows covers one T cell receptor (beta chain) sequence. Original methodology: Reference gene primer amplification yielded estimated nucleated cell counts. Here immunoSEQ multiplex PCR was the method, and the copy in TCRdb shows in-frame clones only, minus some. Clonal size and the V and J genes are those of that table, whereas D and trimming came from the DNA. The sample includes roughly 73,000 clones, around 89% of them seen just once. These data belong to a study of blood T cell repertoires in COVID-19. Study information: Acute-phase and convalescent COVID-19 samples originated in the United States, Italy and Spain. T cells, B-cell-depleted T cells, or PBMCs supplied cDNA or gDNA.

Germline CDR1 SGHTA, CDR2 FQGTGA. With 9 bases removed from V and 0 bases from J, the gap between germline ends came to 15 bases. The CDR3 has 15 amino acids. The sample consisted of peripheral blood. The chain joins TRBV7-3 to TRBJ1-3; D remains unclear. This TCR derives from a human donor in a cohort sampled during active COVID-19. The CDR3 nucleotides read TGTGCCAGGAACAGCCTGCTAAGCTCTGGAAACACCATATATTTT. Protein product: CARNSLLSSGNTIYF.